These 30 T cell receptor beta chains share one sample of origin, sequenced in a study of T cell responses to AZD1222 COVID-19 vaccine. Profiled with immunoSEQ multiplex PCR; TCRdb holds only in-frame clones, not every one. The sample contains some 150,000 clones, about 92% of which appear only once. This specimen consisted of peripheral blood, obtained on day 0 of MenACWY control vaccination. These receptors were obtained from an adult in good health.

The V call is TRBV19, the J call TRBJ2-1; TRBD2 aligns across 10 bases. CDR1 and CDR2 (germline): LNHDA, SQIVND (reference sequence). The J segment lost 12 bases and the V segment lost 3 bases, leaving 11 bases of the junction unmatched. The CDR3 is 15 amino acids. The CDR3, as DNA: TGTGCCAGTAGTATTTCAGCGGGAGGGCCCAGTAGGCAGTTCTTC. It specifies CASSISAGGPSRQFF.

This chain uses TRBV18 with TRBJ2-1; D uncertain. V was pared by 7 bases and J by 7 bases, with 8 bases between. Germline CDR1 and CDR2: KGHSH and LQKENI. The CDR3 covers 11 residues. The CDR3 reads CASLFGNEQFF. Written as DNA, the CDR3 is TGTGCCAGCTTGTTTGGGAATGAGCAGTTCTTC.

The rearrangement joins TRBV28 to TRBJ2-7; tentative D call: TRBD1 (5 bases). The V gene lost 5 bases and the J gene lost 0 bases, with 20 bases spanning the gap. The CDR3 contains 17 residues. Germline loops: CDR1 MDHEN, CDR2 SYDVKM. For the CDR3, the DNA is TGTGCCAGCAGTCCCTCCCTACACAGGTTCTACTCCTACGAGCAGTACTTC. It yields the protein CASSPSLHRFYSYEQYF. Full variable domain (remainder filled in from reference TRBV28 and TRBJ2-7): DVKVTQSSRYLVKRTGEKVFLECVQDMDHENMFWYRQDPGLGLRLIYFSYDVKMKEKGDIPEGYSVSREKKERFSLILESASTNQTSMYLCASSPSLHRFYSYEQYFGPGTRLTVT.

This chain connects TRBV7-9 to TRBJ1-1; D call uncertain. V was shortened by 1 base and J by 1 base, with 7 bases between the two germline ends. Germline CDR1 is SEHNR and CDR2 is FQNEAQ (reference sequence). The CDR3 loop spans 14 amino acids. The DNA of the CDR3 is TGTGCCAGCAGCTTAGATAGCCCGAACACTGAAGCTTTCTTT. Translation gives CASSLDSPNTEAFF.

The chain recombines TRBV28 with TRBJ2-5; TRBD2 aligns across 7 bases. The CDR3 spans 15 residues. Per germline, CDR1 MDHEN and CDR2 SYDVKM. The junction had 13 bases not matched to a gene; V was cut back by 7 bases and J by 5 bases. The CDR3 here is CASTPGRERRETQYF. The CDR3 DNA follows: TGTGCCAGCACTCCGGGGCGGGAGAGGCGGGAGACCCAGTACTTC.

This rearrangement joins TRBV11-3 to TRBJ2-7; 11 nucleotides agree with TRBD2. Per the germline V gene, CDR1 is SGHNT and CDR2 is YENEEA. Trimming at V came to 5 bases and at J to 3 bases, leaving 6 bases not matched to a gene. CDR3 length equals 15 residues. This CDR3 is CASSRLGLADYEQYF. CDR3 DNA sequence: TGTGCCAGCAGCCGCTTGGGACTAGCGGACTACGAGCAGTACTTC.

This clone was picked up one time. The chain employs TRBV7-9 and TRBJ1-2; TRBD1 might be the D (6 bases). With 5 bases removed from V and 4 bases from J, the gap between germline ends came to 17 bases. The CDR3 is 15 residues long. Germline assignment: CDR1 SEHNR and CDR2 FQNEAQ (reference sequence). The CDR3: CASSPGGALGYGYTF. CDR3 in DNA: TGTGCCAGCAGCCCCGGGGGGGCTCTGGGCTATGGCTACACCTTC.

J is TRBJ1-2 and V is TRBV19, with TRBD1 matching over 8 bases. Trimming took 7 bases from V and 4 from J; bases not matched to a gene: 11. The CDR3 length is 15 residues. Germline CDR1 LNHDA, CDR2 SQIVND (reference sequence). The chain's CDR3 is CASNLGQAVLYGYTF. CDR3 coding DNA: TGTGCCAGTAACTTGGGACAGGCCGTCCTCTATGGCTACACCTTC.

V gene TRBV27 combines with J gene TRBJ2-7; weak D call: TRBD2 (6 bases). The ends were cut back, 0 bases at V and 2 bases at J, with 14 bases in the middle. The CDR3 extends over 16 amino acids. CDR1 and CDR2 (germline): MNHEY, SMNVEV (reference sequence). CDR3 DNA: TGTGCCAGCAGTTTATCCTCGGGAGAGGGGCCCTACGAGCAGTACTTC. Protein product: CASSLSSGEGPYEQYF.

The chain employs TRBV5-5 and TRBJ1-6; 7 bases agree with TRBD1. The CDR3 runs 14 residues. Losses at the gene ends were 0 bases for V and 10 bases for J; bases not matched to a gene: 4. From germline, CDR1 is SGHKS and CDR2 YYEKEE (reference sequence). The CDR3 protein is CASSLGTGSSPLHF. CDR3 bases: TGTGCCAGCAGCTTGGGGACAGGCAGCTCACCCCTCCACTTT.

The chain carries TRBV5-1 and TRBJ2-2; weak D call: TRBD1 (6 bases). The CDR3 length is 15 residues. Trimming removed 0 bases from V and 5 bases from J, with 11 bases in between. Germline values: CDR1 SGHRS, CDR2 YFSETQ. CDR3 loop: CASSLAGAGTGELFF. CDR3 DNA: TGCGCCAGCAGCTTGGCAGGGGCCGGGACCGGGGAGCTGTTTTTT.

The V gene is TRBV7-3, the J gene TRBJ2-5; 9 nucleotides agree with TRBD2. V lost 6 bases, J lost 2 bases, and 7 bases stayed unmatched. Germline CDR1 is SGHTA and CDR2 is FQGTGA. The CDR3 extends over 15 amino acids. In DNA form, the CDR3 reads TGTGCCAGCAGTCCTGGCGGGAGGGGTCAAGAGACCCAGTACTTC. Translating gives CASSPGGRGQETQYF.

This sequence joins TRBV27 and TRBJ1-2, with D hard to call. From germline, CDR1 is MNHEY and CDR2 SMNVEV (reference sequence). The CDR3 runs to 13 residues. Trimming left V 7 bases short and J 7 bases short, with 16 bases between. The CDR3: CASTPHPAGGYTF. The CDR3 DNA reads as TGTGCCAGCACCCCGCACCCTGCCGGTGGCTACACCTTC.

The CDR3 is CASSLVSSGGSTDTQYF. In nucleotides, the CDR3 is TGTGCCAGCAGCTTAGTTTCTAGCGGGGGTAGCACAGATACGCAGTATTTT. V is TRBV11-3 and J is TRBJ2-3; 10 nucleotides agree with TRBD2. In germline, CDR1 is SGHNT, CDR2 YENEEA. This CDR3 is built from 17 residues. Trimming cost V 1 base and J 0 bases; bases outside gene matches: 4.

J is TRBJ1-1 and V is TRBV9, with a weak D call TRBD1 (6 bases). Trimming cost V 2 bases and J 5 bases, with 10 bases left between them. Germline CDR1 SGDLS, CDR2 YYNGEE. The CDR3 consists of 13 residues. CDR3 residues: CASSVQGRTEAFF. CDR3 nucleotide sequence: TGTGCCAGCAGCGTCCAGGGGAGAACTGAAGCTTTCTTT.

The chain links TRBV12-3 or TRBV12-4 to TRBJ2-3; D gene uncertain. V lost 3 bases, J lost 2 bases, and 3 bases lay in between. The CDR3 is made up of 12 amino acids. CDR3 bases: TGTGCCAGCAGTTTTTACACAGATACGCAGTATTTT. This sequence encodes CASSFYTDTQYF.

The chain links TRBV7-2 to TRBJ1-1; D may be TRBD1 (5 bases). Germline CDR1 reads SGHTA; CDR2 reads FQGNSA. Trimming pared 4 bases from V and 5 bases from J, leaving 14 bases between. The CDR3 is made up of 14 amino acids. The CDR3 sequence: CASSSGTRRTEAFF. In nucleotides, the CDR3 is TGTGCCAGCAGCTCCGGGACCCGGAGGACTGAAGCTTTCTTT.

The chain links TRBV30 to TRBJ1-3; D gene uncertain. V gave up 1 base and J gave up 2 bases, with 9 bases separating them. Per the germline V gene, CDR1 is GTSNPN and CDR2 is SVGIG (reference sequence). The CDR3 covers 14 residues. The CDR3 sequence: CAWSGTRAGNTIYF. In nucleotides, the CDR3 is TGTGCCTGGAGTGGGACCCGGGCTGGAAACACCATATATTTT.

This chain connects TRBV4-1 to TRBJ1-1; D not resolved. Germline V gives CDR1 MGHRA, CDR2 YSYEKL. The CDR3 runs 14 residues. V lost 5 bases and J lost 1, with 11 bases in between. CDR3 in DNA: TGCGCCAGCAGCGTGATCAGTGCGAACACTGAAGCTTTCTTT. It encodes CASSVISANTEAFF.

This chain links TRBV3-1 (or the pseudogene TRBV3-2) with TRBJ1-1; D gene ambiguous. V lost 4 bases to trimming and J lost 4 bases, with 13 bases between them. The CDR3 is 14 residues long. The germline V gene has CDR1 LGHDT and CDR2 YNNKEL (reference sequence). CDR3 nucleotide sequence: TGTGCCAGCAGCCCCGGAGGGTGGGCCACTGAAGCTTTCTTT. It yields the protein CASSPGGWATEAFF.

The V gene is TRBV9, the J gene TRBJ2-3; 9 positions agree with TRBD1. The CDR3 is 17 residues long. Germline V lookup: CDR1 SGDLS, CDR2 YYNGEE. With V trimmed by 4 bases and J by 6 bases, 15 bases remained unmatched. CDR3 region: CASSPRSRTGVGDTQYF. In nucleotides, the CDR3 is TGTGCCAGCAGCCCGCGATCTAGGACAGGGGTTGGGGATACGCAGTATTTT.

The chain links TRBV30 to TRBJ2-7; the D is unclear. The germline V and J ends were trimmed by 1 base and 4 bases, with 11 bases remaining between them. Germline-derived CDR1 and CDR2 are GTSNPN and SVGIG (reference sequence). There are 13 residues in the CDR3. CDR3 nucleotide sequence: TGTGCCTGGAGTGGAGACTCACTTTACGAGCAGTACTTC. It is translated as CAWSGDSLYEQYF.

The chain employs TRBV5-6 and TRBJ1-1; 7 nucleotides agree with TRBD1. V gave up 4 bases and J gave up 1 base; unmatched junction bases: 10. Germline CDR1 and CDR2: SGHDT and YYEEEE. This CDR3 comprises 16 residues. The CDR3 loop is CASSADPGQPNTEAFF. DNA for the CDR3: TGTGCCAGCAGCGCGGATCCGGGACAGCCGAACACTGAAGCTTTCTTT.

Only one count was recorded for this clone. This CDR3 reads CASSLDEKTPGPEAFF. For the CDR3, the DNA is TGTGCCAGCAGCTTAGACGAGAAGACCCCAGGCCCTGAAGCTTTCTTT. The chain carries TRBV13 and TRBJ1-1; D call uncertain. The CDR3 spans 16 residues. Per the germline V gene, CDR1 is PRHDT and CDR2 is FYEKMQ (reference sequence). The V and J ends lost 1 base and 6 bases respectively, with 18 bases between them.

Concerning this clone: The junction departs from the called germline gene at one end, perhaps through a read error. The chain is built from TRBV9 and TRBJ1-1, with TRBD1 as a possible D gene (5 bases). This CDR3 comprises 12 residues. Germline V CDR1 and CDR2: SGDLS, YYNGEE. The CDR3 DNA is TGTGCCAGCAGCGTAGGGGGGTCCCGGCCGGACTTT. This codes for CASSVGGSRPDF.

The CDR3 protein is CASSLVAGGETQYF. The CDR3 DNA follows: TGTGCCAGCAGCTTAGTTGCGGGAGGAGAGACCCAGTACTTC. The chain is built from TRBV7-9 and TRBJ2-5; 8 bases line up with TRBD2. CDR1 and CDR2 (germline): SEHNR, FQNEAQ (reference sequence). V lost 1 base and J lost 4; bases outside the gene matches: 2. The CDR3 is 14 residues long.

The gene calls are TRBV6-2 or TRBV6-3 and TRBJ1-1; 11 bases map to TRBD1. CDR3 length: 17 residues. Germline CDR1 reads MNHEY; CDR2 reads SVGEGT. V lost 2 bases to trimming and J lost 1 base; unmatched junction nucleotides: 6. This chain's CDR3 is CASSYRDRGLPNTEAFF. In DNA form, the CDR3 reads TGTGCCAGCAGTTACAGGGACAGGGGGTTACCGAACACTGAAGCTTTCTTT.

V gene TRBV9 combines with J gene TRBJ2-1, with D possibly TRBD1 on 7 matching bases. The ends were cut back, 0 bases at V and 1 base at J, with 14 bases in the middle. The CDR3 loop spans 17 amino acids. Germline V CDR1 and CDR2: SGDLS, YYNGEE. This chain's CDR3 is CASSVDGGGASYNEQFF. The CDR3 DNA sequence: TGTGCCAGCAGCGTAGATGGAGGGGGCGCGTCCTACAATGAGCAGTTCTTC. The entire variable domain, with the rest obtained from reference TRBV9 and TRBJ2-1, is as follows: DSGVTQTPKHLITATGQRVTLRCSPRSGDLSVYWYQQSLDQGLQFLIQYYNGEERAKGNILERFSAQQFPDLHSELNLSSLELGDSALYFCASSVDGGGASYNEQFFGPGTRLTVL.

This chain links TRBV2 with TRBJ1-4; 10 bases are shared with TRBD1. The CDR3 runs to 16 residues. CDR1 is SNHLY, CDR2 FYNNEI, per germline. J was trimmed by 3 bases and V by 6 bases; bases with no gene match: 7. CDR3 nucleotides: TGTGCCAGCAGACAAGGACAGGGGGGGTCTAATGAAAAACTGTTTTTT. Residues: CASRQGQGGSNEKLFF. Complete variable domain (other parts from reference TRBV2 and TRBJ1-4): EPEVTQTPSHQVTQMGQEVILRCVPISNHLYFYWYRQILGQKVEFLVSFYNNEISEKSEIFDDQFSVERPDGSNFTLKIRSTKLEDSAMYFCASRQGQGGSNEKLFFGSGTQLSVL.

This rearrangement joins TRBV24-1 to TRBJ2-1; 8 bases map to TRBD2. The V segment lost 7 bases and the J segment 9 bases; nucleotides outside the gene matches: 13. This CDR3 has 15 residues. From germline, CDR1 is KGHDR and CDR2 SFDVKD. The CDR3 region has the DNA TGTGCCACCAGGGGTAGCGGGGCCGAGGCGAGTGAGCAGTTCTTC. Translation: CATRGSGAEASEQFF.